This TCR beta chain was documented in a study of shared clonotypes between healthy human individuals (dated by TCRdb to about 2020). Study-level background: The cohort included a few men and a couple of women between 18 and 49 years of age. Blood TCR repertoires of five healthy adults were deeply sequenced to estimate repertoire size and the extent of clonotype sharing between individuals. Each donor's leukapheresis produced roughly between about 0.8 and 10 billion PBMCs. For each donor, CD4 naive and CD4 memory were each given three plates, CD8 naive was given two plates, and CD8 memory was given one plate. Libraries were prepared and TCR repertoires were sequenced by different laboratories using diverse techniques, in order to increase sequencing depth and limit assay-specific biases. Study-wide conclusions, independent of this receptor: Across a few donors, approximately 4.9% of naive CD4, approximately 3.6% of naive CD8, approximately 2.5% of memory CD4, and approximately 0.42% of memory CD8 clonotypes were shared. Because the study included a small number of donors, the genetic and exposure-history diversity represented was limited. Pairwise subsampling indicated that sequencing depth was expected to affect the degree of clonotype sharing among donors. Only blood was sampled, and tissue TCR repertoires likely differ from those in blood. Higher generation probabilities were observed for clonotypes shared by all four sorted-subset donors than for non-shared clonotypes. Even with the large sequencing depth, rarefaction of the sorted-subset datasets indicated that sequencing was incomplete. Larger estimated clonotype richness was generally found for naive subsets than for memory subsets.

About this clone: This clone's antigen is unknown. Base-call qualities are not available, and no considerably larger clone is one nucleotide away.

Healthy HIV-negative adults with no recently reported acute infections or vaccinations were included as donors. Only Caucasian adults living in Nashville, Tennessee, USA were represented among the donors. CD4+ T cells were enriched through magnetic negative selection, after which naive cells were positively selected on CD45RA and the remaining negative fraction served as the memory subset. Blood was obtained by leukapheresis, after which PBMCs were separated by Ficoll-Histopaque density gradient centrifugation and cryopreserved in liquid nitrogen vapor phase. Purity and quantity of every magnetically sorted T cell population were checked by analytical flow cytometry. Genomic DNA was isolated from each sorted fraction and quantified by UV absorbance on a Nanodrop 2000c. Using the deep immunoSEQ assay, TCR CDR3 regions were amplified from genomic DNA by multiplex PCR. For each cell subset, the extracted genomic DNA was distributed evenly across all wells of several immunoSEQ 96-well plates, and each plate served as one replicate. Each replicate PCR for sorted subsets received roughly 0.2 ug genomic DNA, equal to some 32,000 T cell genomes. The purified libraries were quantified using a Qubit 3.0 fluorometer, sized with a Bioanalyzer 2100, and then quantified again using the KAPA Library Quantification kit. Every immunoSEQ 96-well plate was sequenced on a dedicated single-read 150-cycle Illumina NextSeq 550 flow cell. The source study handled its data this way. Because the immunoSEQ output held only junctional sequences and lacked quality scores, the filtering could not match the filtering applied to full-length reads. Sequences were annotated with PyIR, a Python wrapper for IgBLAST v1.9, using IMGT germline references to assign V/J genes and CDR3. Reads were filtered out if the reads had weak V/J assignments (E-value above 1e-6), no CDR3, stop codons, out-of-frame junctions, or ambiguous translated residues. A V3J clonotype was defined by an identical inferred V gene, J gene, and CDR3 amino acid sequence. Percentage overlap between repertoires was computed as shared unique clonotypes divided by the size of the smaller repertoire. Three approaches were used to assess repertoire richness: RTK rarefaction, the Chao1 estimator, and Recon v2.1 estimates of unobserved clonotypes. Generation probabilities for all TCRbeta clonotypes obtained by the gDNA method from a handful of donors were computed using OLGA. The clones in this table, taken by TCRdb from immuneACCESS, are in-frame only. Not every clone is retained; where verified, under half of the shortfall comes from an unresolved V gene, and the cause of the rest is unknown. The V and J calls and the clone size are those of that table, but D and trimming were determined from the DNA. The sample includes hundreds of thousands of clones, with approximately 79% observed a single time. The top ten clones comprise under 2% of the sample.

Its CDR3 holds 13 amino acids, cysteine through phenylalanine. The read is trimmed to its CDR3 DNA, 39 bases read in frame from base 1. Based on the germline V gene, the CDR1 and CDR2 sequences are SGHVS and FNYEAQ. The V end loses 5 bases and the J end loses 0 bases, and a stretch of 6 bases separates them. The receptor's source is a woman aged 25 to 39 in good health. The chain is encoded by TRBV7-6 joined to TRBJ2-3, with no D gene named confidently. Sequenced: memory CD4+ T cells sorted from blood. The cell subset or site label corresponds to: CD45RA-negative fraction. The CDR3 region: CASSLISTDTQYF. The sequenced DNA is TGTGCCAGCAGCCTTATTAGCACAGATACGCAGTATTTT.